These T cell receptor beta chains were read from a single sample in a study of T cells in Graves' hyperthyroidism and ophthalmopathy. One entry per CDR3 protein, called by TCRdb with MiXCR from the multiplex PCR reads. The sample contains roughly 750,000 distinct CDR3 sequences, around 15% of which appear only once. Input material: blood. The receptors stem from a man aged 18 to 29 with Graves' hyperthyroidism. CDR3s include the opening cysteine and the closing phenylalanine or tryptophan. A D gene is named only where the DNA matches it firmly. Some rows mark clone size as missing; the rest say once, few, many or name a class of expanded clone.

J gene,clone size,D gene,V gene,CDR3 protein,CDR3 DNA
TRBJ1-6,-,-,TRBV7-8,CASSLAWQPNSPLHF,TGTGCCAGCAGCTTAGCGTGGCAGCCTAATTCACCCCTCCACTTT
TRBJ2-3,few,TRBD2,TRBV20-1,CSATSGRRSSTDTQYF,TGCAGTGCCACCAGCGGGAGGCGATCTAGCACAGATACGCAGTATTTT
TRBJ1-5,-,-,TRBV4-1,CASSQTDSYSNQPQHF,TGCGCCAGCAGCCAAACGGACAGCTATAGCAATCAGCCCCAGCATTTT
TRBJ1-5,many,-,TRBV10-3,CAISESAGENQPQHF,TGTGCCATCAGTGAGTCGGCAGGAGAAAATCAGCCCCAGCATTTT
TRBJ2-3,few,-,TRBV7-9,CASSFGGNLDTQYF,TGTGCCAGCAGCTTTGGGGGAAACCTAGATACGCAGTATTTT
TRBJ2-7,many,-,TRBV27,CASRRGGNEQYF,TGTGCCAGTAGGAGGGGCGGGAACGAGCAGTACTTC
TRBJ2-6,few,-,TRBV19,CAGGGLSGANVLTF,TGTGCCGGCGGAGGGCTTTCTGGGGCCAACGTCCTGACTTTC
TRBJ2-2,-,TRBD2,TRBV11-2,CASSLKRGNTGELFF,TGTGCCAGCAGCTTAAAGCGGGGGAACACCGGGGAGCTGTTTTTT
TRBJ2-7,few,TRBD1,TRBV28,CASSPGQDVYSYEQYF,TGTGCCAGCAGTCCTGGACAGGATGTTTACTCCTACGAGCAGTACTTC
TRBJ1-4,many,-,TRBV6-1,CASRSNEKLFF,TGTGCCAGCAGGTCGAATGAAAAACTGTTTTTT
TRBJ1-1,many,-,TRBV18,CASSTAGQGMMNTEAFF,TGTGCCAGCTCAACCGCCGGGCAGGGGATGATGAACACTGAAGCTTTCTTT
TRBJ2-2,-,-,TRBV7-2,CASSSPGGGELFF,TGTGCCAGCAGCTCCCCCGGGGGCGGGGAGCTGTTTTTT
TRBJ1-1,many,-,TRBV30,CAWSLDLLNTEAFF,TGTGCCTGGAGTTTGGATCTTTTGAACACTGAAGCTTTCTTT
TRBJ1-1,many,-,TRBV29-1,CSVENGDTEAFF,TGCAGCGTTGAGAACGGTGACACTGAAGCTTTCTTT
TRBJ1-2,many,-,TRBV20-1,CSVDFPRDEGGYTF,TGCAGTGTCGATTTCCCCCGGGATGAGGGTGGCTACACCTTC
TRBJ1-5,-,-,TRBV19,CASSPRDGPYSNQPQHF,TGTGCCAGTAGTCCACGGGACGGGCCGTATAGCAATCAGCCCCAGCATTTT
TRBJ1-1,many,-,TRBV18,CASSPLDTEAFF,TGTGCCAGCTCACCACTGGACACTGAAGCTTTCTTT
TRBJ2-5,many,TRBD1,TRBV7-2,CASSPTRGLRRETQYF,TGTGCCAGCAGCCCGACGAGGGGGCTCCGCCGAGAGACCCAGTACTTC
TRBJ1-2,-,-,TRBV3-1,CASSLISRNYGYTF,TGTGCCAGCAGCCTAATAAGCCGGAATTATGGCTACACCTTC
TRBJ2-5,many,-,TRBV11-2,CASSLAPGARQETQYF,TGTGCCAGCAGCTTAGCCCCAGGGGCGCGCCAAGAGACCCAGTACTTC
TRBJ1-5,-,TRBD1,TRBV20-1,CSARSGTDLNQPQHF,TGCAGTGCTAGGAGTGGGACAGATTTAAATCAGCCCCAGCATTTT
TRBJ2-7,many,-,TRBV27,CASGIQGGVYEQYF,TGTGCCAGCGGAATACAGGGAGGCGTCTACGAGCAGTACTTC
TRBJ2-1,many,-,TRBV12-3/TRBV12-4,CASTKRLERGTNEQFF,TGTGCCAGCACCAAACGGCTAGAGAGGGGGACTAATGAGCAGTTCTTC
TRBJ1-1,-,-,TRBV20-1,CSAPRTPPLNTEAFF,TGCAGTGCTCCACGGACACCACCACTAAACACTGAAGCTTTCTTT
TRBJ2-2,-,TRBD2,TRBV7-2,CASSRGTSGRGELFF,TGTGCCAGCAGCCGCGGGACTAGCGGTCGCGGGGAGCTGTTTTTT
TRBJ1-2,-,-,TRBV20-1,CSALLRVNYGYTF,TGCAGTGCTCTGTTGCGGGTCAACTATGGCTACACCTTC
TRBJ2-3,-,TRBD1,TRBV12-5,CASGLVRTGSTSTDTQYF,TGTGCTAGTGGTTTGGTACGGACAGGGTCGACTAGCACAGATACGCAGTATTTT
TRBJ2-5,few,-,TRBV6-1,CASAKWAETQYF,TGTGCCAGCGCTAAGTGGGCGGAGACCCAGTACTTC